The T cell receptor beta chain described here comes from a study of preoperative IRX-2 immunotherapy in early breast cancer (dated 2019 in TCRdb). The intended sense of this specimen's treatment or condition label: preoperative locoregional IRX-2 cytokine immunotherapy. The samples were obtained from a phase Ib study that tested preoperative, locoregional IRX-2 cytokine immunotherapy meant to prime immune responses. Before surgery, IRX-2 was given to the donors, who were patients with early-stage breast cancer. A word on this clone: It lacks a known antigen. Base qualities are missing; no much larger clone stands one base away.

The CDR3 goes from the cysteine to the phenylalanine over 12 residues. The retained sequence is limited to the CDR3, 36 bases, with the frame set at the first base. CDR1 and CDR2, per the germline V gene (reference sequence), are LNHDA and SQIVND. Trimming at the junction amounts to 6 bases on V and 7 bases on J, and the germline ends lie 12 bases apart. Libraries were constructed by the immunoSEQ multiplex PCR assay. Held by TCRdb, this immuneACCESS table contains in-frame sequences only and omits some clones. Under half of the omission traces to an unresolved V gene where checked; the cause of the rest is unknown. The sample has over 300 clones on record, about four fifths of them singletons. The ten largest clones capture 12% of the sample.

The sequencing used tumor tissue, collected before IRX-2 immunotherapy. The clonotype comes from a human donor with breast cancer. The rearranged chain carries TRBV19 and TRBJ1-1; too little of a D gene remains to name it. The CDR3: CASSPLEDEAFF. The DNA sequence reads TGTGCCAGTAGCCCCCTAGAAGATGAAGCTTTCTTT.